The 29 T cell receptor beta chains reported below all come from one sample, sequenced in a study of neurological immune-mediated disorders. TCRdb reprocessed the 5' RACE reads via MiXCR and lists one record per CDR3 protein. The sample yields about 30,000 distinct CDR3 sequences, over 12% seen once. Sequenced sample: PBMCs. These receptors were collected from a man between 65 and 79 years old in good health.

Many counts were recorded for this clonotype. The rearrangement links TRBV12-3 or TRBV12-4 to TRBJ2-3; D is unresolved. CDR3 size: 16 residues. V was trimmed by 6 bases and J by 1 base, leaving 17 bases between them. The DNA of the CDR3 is TGTGCCAGCAGCGGCAAGTACCCTTCCGGCACAGATACGCAGTATTTT. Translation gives CASSGKYPSGTDTQYF.

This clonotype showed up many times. The CDR3 sequence is CASSLGLGQGADEAFF. DNA for the CDR3: TGTGCCAGCAGCTTAGGATTAGGACAGGGGGCGGATGAAGCTTTCTTT. The chain uses TRBV11-2 and TRBJ1-1, with 11 bases lining up with TRBD1. With 1 base clipped from V and 7 bases from J, the junction kept 8 bases outside the gene matches. Germline assignment: CDR1 SGHAT and CDR2 FQNNGV. The CDR3 runs to 16 residues.

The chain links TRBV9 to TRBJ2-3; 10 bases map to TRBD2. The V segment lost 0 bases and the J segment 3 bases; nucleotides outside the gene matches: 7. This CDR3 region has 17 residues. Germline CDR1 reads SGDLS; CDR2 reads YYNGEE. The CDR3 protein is CASSVDLVLAGTDTQYF. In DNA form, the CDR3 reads TGTGCCAGCAGCGTAGACCTAGTACTAGCGGGGACAGATACGCAGTATTTT. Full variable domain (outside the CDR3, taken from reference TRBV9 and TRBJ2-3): DSGVTQTPKHLITATGQRVTLRCSPRSGDLSVYWYQQSLDQGLQFLIQYYNGEERAKGNILERFSAQQFPDLHSELNLSSLELGDSALYFCASSVDLVLAGTDTQYFGPGTRLTVL.

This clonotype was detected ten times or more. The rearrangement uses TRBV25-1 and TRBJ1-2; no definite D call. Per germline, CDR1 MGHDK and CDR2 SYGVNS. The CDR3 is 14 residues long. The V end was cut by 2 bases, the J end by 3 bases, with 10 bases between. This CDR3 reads CASSEGNSYYGYTF. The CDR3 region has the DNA TGTGCCAGCAGTGAAGGTAACAGCTACTATGGCTACACCTTC.

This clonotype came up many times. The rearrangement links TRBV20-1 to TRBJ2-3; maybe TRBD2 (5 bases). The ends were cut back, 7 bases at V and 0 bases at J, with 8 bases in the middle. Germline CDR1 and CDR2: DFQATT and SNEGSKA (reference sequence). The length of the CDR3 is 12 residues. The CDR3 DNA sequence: TGCAGTGTAACGGGAAGCACAGATACGCAGTATTTT. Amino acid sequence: CSVTGSTDTQYF.

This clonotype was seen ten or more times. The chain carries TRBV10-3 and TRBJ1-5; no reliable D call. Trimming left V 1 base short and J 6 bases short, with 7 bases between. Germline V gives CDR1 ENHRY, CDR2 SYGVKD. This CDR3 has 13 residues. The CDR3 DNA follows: TGTGCCATCAGTGAGTGGGAGGGTCAGCCCCAGCATTTT. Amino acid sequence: CAISEWEGQPQHF.

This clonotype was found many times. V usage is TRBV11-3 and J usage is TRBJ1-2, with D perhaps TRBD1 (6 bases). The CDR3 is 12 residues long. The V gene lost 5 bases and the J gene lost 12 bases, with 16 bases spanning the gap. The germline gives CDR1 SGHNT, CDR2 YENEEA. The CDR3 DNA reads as TGTGCCAGCAGCCCCCAGGCAGGGGCCCACACCTTC. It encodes CASSPQAGAHTF.

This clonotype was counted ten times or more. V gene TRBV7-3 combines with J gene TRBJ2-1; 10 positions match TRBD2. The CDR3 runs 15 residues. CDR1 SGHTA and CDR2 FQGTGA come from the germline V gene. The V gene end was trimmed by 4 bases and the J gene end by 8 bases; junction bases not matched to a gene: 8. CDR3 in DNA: TGTGCCAGCAGCTCACTAGCGGGGAGGCGCTATGAGCAGTTCTTC. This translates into CASSSLAGRRYEQFF.

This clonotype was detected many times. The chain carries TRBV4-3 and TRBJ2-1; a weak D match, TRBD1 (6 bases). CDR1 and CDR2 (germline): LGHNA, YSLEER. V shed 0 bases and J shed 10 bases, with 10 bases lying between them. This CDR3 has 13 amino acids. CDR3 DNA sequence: TGCGCCAGCAGCCAAGATGGGACACCAGAGCAGTTCTTC. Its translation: CASSQDGTPEQFF.

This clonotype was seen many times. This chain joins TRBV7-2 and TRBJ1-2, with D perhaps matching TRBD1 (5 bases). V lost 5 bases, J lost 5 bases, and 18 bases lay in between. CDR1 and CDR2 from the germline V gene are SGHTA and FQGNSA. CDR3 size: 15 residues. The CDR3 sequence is CASSKTGTDDYGYTF. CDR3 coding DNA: TGTGCCAGCAGCAAAACCGGGACCGACGATTATGGCTACACCTTC. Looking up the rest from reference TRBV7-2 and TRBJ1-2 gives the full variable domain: GAGVSQSPSNKVTEKGKDVELRCDPISGHTALYWYRQSLGQGLEFLIYFQGNSAPDKSGLPSDRFSAERTGGSVSTLTIQRTQQEDSAVYLCASSKTGTDDYGYTFGSGTRLTVV.

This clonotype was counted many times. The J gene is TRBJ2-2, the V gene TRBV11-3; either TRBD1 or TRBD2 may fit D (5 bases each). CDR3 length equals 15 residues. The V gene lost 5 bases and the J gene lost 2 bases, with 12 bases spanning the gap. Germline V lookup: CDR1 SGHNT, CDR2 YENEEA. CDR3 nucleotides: TGTGCCAGCAGCCGGGACCGCCTCAACACCGGGGAGCTGTTTTTT. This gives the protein CASSRDRLNTGELFF. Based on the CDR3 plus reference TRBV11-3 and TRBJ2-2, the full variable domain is EAGVVQSPRYKIIEKKQPVAFWCNPISGHNTLYWYLQNLGQGPELLIRYENEEAVDDSQLPKDRFSAERLKGVDSTLKIQPAELGDSAVYLCASSRDRLNTGELFFGEGSRLTVL.

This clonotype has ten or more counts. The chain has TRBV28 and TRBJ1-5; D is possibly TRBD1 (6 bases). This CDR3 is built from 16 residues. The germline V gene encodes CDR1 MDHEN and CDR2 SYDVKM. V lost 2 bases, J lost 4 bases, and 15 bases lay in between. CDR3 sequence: CASSLVGALGNQPQHF. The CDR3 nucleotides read TGTGCCAGCAGTTTAGTGGGGGCGCTAGGGAATCAGCCCCAGCATTTT.

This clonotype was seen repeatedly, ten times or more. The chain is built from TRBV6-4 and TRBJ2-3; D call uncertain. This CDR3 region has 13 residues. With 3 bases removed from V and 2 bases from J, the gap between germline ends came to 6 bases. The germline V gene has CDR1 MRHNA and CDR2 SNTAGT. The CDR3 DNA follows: TGTGCCAGCAGTGAAACGGCCACAGATACGCAGTATTTT. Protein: CASSETATDTQYF.

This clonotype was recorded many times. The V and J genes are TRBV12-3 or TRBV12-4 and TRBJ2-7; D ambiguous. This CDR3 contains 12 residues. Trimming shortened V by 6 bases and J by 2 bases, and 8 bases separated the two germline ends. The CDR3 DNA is TGTGCCAGCAGCCTGACAACCTACGAGCAGTACTTC. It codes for CASSLTTYEQYF.

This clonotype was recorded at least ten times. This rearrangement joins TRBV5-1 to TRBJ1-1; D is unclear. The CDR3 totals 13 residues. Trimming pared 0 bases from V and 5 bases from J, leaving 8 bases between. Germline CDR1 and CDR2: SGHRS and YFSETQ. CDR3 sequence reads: CASSLGARTEAFF. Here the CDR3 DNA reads TGCGCCAGCAGCTTGGGGGCAAGGACTGAAGCTTTCTTT.

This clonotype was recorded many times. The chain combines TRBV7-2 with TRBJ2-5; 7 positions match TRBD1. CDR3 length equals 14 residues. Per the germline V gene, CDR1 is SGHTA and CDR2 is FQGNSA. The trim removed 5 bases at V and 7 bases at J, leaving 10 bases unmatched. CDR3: CASSDYHPGGTQYF. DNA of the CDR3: TGTGCCAGCAGCGACTACCACCCAGGGGGGACCCAGTACTTC. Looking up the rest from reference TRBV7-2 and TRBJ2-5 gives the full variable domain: GAGVSQSPSNKVTEKGKDVELRCDPISGHTALYWYRQSLGQGLEFLIYFQGNSAPDKSGLPSDRFSAERTGGSVSTLTIQRTQQEDSAVYLCASSDYHPGGTQYFGPGTRLLVL.

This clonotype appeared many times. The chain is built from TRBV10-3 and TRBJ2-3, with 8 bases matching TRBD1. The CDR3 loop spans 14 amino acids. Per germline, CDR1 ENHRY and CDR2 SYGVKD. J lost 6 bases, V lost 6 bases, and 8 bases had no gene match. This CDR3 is CAISVTGAVDTQYF. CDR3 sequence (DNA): TGTGCCATCAGCGTGACAGGGGCCGTTGATACGCAGTATTTT.

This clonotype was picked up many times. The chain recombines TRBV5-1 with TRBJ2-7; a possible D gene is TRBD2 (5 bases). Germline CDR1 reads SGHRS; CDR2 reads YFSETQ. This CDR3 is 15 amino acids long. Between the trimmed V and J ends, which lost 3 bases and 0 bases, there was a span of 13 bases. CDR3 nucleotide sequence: TGCGCCAGCAGCTACGGACTTGTAGCCTCCTACGAGCAGTACTTC. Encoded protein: CASSYGLVASYEQYF.

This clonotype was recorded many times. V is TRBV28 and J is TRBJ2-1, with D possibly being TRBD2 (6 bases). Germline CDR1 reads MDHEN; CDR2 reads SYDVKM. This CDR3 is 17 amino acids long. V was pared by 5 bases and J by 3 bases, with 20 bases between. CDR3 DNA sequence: TGTGCCAGCAGTATTAGATATCGGAGGGAAAACTACAATGAGCAGTTCTTC. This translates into CASSIRYRRENYNEQFF.

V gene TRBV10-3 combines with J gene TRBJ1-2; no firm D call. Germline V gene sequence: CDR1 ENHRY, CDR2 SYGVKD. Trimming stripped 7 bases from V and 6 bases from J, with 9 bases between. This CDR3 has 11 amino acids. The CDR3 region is CAIIGGHGYTF. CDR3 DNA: TGTGCCATCATTGGAGGGCATGGCTACACCTTC.

CDR3 residues: CASSSTSTGLHSPLHF. In DNA form, the CDR3 reads TGTGCCAGCAGTTCTACGAGTACAGGGCTTCATTCACCCCTCCACTTT. The rearrangement joins TRBV6-5 to TRBJ1-6; a weak D match, TRBD1 (6 bases). There are 16 residues in the CDR3. Deletions cut 4 bases from V and 8 bases from J, with 18 bases between. Germline assignment: CDR1 MNHEY and CDR2 SVGAGI.

CDR3 loop: CATSDEPGASDEQFF. The CDR3 DNA reads TGTGCCACCAGTGATGAGCCGGGGGCCTCGGATGAGCAGTTCTTC. This chain uses TRBV24-1 with TRBJ2-1, with D perhaps matching TRBD1 or TRBD2 (6 bases each). The germline CDR1 and CDR2 sequences are KGHDR and SFDVKD. The CDR3 loop spans 15 amino acids. Trimming took off 3 bases at V and 8 bases at J, with 16 bases between the two ends.

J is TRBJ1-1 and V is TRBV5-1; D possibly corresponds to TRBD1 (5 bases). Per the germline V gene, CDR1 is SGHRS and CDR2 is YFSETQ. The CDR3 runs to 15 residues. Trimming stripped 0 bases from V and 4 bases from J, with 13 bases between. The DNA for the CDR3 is TGCGCCAGCAGCTTGGCAGGGATCACAAGCACTGAAGCTTTCTTT. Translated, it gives CASSLAGITSTEAFF.

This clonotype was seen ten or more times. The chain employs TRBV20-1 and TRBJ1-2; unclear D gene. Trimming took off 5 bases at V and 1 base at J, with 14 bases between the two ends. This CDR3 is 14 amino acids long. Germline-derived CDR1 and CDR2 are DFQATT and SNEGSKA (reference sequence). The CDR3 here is CSAPPGALNYGYTF. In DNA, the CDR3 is TGCAGTGCTCCACCCGGCGCGCTTAACTATGGCTACACCTTC.

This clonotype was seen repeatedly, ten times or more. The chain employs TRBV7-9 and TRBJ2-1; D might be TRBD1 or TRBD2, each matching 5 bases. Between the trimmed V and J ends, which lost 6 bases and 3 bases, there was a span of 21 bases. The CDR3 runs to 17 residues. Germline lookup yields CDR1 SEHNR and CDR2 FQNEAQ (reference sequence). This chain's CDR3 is CASSLGERARYYNEQFF. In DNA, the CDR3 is TGTGCCAGCAGTTTGGGGGAGAGGGCCCGATACTACAATGAGCAGTTCTTC.

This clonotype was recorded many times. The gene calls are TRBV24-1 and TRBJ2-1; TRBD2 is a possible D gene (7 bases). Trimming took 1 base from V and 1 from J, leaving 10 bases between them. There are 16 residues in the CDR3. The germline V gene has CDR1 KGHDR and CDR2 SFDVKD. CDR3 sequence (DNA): TGTGCCACCAGTGATTTTAAGGGGGGGTCCTACAATGAGCAGTTCTTC. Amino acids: CATSDFKGGSYNEQFF.

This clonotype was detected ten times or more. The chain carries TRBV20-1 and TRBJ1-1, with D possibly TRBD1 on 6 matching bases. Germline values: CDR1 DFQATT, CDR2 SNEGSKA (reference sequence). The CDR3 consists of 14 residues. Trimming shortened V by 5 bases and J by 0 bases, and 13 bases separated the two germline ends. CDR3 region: CSAGVGGMNTEAFF. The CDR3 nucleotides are TGCAGTGCTGGGGTGGGGGGCATGAACACTGAAGCTTTCTTT.

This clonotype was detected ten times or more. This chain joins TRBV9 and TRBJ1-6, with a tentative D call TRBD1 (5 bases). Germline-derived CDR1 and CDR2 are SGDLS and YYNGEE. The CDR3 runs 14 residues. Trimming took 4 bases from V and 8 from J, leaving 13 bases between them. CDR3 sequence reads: CASSLPGRDSPLHF. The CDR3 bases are TGTGCCAGCAGCCTTCCAGGGAGGGATTCACCCCTCCACTTT.

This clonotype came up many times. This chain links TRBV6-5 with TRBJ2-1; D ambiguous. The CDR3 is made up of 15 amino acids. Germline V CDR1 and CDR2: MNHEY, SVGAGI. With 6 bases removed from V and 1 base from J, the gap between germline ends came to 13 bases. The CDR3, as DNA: TGTGCCAGCAGGGGGTTCCCCGATTCCTACAATGAGCAGTTCTTC. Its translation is CASRGFPDSYNEQFF.